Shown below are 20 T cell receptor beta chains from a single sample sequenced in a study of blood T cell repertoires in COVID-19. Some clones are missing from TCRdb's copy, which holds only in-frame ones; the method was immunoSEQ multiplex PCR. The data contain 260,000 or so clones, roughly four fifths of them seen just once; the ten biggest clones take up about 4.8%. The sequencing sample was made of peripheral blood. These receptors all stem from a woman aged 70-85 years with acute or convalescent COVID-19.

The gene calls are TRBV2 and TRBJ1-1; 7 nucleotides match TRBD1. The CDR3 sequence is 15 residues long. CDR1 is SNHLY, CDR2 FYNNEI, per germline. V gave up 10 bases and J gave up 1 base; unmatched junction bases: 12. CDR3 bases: TGTGCCACCGAATTACAGGGGTTTGGGAACACTGAAGCTTTCTTT. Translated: CATELQGFGNTEAFF.

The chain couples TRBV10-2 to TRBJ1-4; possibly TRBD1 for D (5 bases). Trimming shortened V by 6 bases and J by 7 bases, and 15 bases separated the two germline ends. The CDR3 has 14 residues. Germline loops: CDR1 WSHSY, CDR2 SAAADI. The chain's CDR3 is CASRPAGRSEKLFF. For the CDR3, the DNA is TGCGCCAGCAGACCCGCGGGACGGTCTGAAAAACTGTTTTTT.

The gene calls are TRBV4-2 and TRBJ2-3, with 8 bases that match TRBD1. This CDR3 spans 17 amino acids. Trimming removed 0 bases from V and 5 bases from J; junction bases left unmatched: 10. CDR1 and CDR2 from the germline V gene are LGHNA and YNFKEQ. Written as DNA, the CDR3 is TGTGCCAGCAGCCAAGATGGGGCAGGGGGCGGTGGAGATACGCAGTATTTT. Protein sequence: CASSQDGAGGGGDTQYF.

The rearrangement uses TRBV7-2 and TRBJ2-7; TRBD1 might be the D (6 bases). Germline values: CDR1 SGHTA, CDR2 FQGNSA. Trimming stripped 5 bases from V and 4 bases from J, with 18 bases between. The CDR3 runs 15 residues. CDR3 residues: CASSPDWARGYEQYF. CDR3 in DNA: TGTGCCAGCAGCCCAGACTGGGCCAGGGGATACGAGCAGTACTTC.

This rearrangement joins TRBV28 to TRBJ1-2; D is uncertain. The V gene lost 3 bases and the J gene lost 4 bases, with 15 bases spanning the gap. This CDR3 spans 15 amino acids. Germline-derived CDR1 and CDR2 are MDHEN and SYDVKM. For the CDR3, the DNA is TGTGCCAGCAGTTTTGGAGGGTTTCGGATCTATGGCTACACCTTC. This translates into CASSFGGFRIYGYTF.

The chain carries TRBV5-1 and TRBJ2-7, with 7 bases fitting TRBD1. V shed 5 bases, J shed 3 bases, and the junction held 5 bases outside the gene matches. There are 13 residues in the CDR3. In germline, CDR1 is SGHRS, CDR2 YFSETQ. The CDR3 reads CASSSDRVYEQYF. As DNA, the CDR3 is TGCGCCAGCAGTTCCGACAGGGTCTACGAGCAGTACTTC.

The CDR3 coding sequence is TGTGCCAGTACCCACGGACAGGGGGCGTATGGCTACACCTTC. Translated: CASTHGQGAYGYTF. The rearrangement links TRBV19 to TRBJ1-2; 11 bases match TRBD1. The length of the CDR3 is 14 residues. In germline, CDR1 is LNHDA, CDR2 SQIVND (reference sequence). V trimming: 7 bases; J trimming: 5 bases; junction bases outside the gene matches: 6.

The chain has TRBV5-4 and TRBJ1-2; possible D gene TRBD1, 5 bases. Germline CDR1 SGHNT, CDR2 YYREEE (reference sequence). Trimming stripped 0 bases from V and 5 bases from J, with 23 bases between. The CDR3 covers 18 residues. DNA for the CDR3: TGTGCCAGCAGCTTGGCCTATAGGCAGGGTACGTTCGGGTATGGCTACACCTTC. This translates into CASSLAYRQGTFGYGYTF.

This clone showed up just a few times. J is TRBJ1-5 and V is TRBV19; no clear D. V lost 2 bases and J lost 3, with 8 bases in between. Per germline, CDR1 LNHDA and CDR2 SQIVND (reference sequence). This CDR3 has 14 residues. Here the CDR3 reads CASSITNTNQPQHF. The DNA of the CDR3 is TGTGCCAGTAGTATAACGAACACCAATCAGCCCCAGCATTTT.

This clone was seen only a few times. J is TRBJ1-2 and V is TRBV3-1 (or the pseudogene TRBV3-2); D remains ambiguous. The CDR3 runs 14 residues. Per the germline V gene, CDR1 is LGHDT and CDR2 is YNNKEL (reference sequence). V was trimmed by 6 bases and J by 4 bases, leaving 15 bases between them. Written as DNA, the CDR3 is TGTGCCAGCAGTCTACGAGGCAGAGGCTATGGCTACACCTTC. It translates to CASSLRGRGYGYTF.

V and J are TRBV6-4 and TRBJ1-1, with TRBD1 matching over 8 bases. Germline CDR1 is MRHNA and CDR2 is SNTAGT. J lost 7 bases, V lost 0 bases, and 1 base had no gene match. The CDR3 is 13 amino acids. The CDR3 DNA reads TGTGCCAGCAGTGACTCAGACAGGGGTGAAGCTTTCTTT. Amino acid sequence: CASSDSDRGEAFF.

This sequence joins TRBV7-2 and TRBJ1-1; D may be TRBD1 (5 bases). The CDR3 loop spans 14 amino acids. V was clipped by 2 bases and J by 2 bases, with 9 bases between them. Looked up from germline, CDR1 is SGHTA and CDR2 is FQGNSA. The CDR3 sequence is CASSLQGVNTEAFF. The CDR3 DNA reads TGTGCCAGCAGCTTACAGGGCGTTAACACTGAAGCTTTCTTT.

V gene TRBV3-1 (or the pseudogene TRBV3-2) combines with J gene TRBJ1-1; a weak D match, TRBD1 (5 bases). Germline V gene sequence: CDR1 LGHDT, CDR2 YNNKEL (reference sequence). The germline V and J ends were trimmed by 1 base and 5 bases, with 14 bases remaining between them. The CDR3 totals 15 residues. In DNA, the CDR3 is TGTGCCAGCAGCCAAGCCCAACGGGGGGGGACTGAAGCTTTCTTT. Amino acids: CASSQAQRGGTEAFF.

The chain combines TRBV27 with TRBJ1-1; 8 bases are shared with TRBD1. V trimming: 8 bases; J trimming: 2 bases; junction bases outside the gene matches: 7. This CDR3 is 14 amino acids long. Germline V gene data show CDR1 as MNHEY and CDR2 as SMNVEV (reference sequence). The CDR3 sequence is CASEARGRNTEAFF. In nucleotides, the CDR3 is TGTGCCAGCGAAGCCAGGGGGCGAAACACTGAAGCTTTCTTT.

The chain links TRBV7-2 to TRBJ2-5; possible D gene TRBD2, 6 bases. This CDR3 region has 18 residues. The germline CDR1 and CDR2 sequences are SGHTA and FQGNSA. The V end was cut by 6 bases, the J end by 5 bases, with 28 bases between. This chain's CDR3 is CASRGPQSAGRTLETQYF. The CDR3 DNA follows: TGTGCCAGCAGGGGTCCCCAGTCCGCGGGGAGGACATTGGAGACCCAGTACTTC.

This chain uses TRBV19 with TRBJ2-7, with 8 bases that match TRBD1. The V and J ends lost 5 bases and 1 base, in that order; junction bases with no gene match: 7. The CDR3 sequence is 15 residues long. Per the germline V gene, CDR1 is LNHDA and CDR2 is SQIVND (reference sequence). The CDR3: CASSPQGQASYEQYF. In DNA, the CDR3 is TGTGCCAGTAGTCCTCAGGGACAGGCTTCCTACGAGCAGTACTTC.

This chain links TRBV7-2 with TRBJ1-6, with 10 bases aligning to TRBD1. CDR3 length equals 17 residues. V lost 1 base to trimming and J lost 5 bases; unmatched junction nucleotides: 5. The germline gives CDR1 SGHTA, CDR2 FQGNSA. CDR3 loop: CASSLGTGGNNNSPLHF. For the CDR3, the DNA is TGTGCCAGCAGCTTAGGGACAGGGGGAAATAATAATTCACCCCTCCACTTT.

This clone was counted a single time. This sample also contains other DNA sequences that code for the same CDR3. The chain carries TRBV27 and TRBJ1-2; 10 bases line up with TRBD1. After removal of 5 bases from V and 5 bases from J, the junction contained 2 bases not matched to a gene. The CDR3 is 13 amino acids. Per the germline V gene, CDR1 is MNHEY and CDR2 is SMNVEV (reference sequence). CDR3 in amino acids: CASSRDRGYGYTF. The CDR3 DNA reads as TGTGCCAGCAGTCGGGACAGGGGATATGGCTACACCTTC.

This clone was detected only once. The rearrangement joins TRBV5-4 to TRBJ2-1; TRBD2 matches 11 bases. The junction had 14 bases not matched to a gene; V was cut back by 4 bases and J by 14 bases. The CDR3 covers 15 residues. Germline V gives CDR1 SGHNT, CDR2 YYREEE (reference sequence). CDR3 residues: CASSLPGLAELGEFF. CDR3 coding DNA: TGTGCCAGCAGCCTCCCGGGACTAGCGGAATTAGGGGAGTTCTTC.

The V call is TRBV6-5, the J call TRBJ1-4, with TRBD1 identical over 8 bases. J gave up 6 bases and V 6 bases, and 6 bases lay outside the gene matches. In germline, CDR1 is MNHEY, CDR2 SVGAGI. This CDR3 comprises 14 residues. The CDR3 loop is CASRPGTGYEKLFF. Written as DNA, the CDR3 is TGTGCCAGCAGGCCAGGGACAGGCTATGAAAAACTGTTTTTT.